The next 13 T cell receptor beta chains were all read from a single sample in a study of T cell repertoires in cytomegalovirus infection. The antigens for these receptors are not known. One entry per CDR3 protein, called by TCRdb with MiXCR from the reads. The sample lists roughly 87,000 distinct CDR3 sequences, 25% to 30% occurring once. The sequencing here drew on CD8+ T cells from cultured PBMCs, taken from culture after CMV antigen stimulation. These receptors all come from a human donor in good health (CMV status not recorded). Some clones in this sample may be carry-over from other donors' samples.

This clonotype was detected a few times. The V gene is TRBV4-1, the J gene TRBJ1-1; 9 nucleotides match TRBD1. The CDR3 spans 15 residues. V gave up 4 bases and J gave up 7 bases; unmatched junction bases: 10. Germline lookup yields CDR1 MGHRA and CDR2 YSYEKL. The CDR3 coding sequence is TGCGCCAGCAGCCTTAGCCGACAGGGGGGGAGTGAAGCTTTCTTT. Residues: CASSLSRQGGSEAFF.

This clonotype was detected ten times or more. The rearrangement links TRBV7-8 to TRBJ2-4; possibly TRBD1 for D (7 bases). Germline V gives CDR1 SGHVS, CDR2 FQNEAQ. V was cut by 0 bases and J by 2 bases, with 20 bases left in between. The CDR3 spans 19 residues. CDR3: CASSLAAGGNRGPKNIQYF. CDR3 bases: TGTGCCAGCAGCTTAGCGGCCGGGGGAAACAGGGGCCCCAAAAACATTCAGTACTTC.

The sample holds many counts of this clonotype. The rearrangement links TRBV7-8 to TRBJ2-1, with a possible D match to TRBD1 (6 bases). Germline V gene lookup returns CDR1 SGHVS and CDR2 FQNEAQ. The V end lost 4 bases, the J end lost 10 bases, and 23 bases lay between the germline ends. CDR3 length equals 16 residues. Here the CDR3 reads CASSSKQGPGFREQFF. The DNA for the CDR3 is TGTGCCAGCAGCTCCAAACAGGGACCTGGGTTTAGGGAGCAGTTCTTC.

In its sample, this clonotype was seen many times. This chain connects TRBV19 to TRBJ2-7, with D perhaps TRBD2 (5 bases). Germline V CDR1 and CDR2: LNHDA, SQIVND (reference sequence). CDR3 size: 16 residues. V lost 5 bases and J 5 bases, leaving 22 bases between the germline ends. DNA for the CDR3: TGTGCCAGTAGTGCGGCAGCGGCGGATTGGATAGACGAGCAGTACTTC. Protein: CASSAAAADWIDEQYF.

This chain uses TRBV6-8 with TRBJ2-2; D remains ambiguous. Per the germline V gene, CDR1 is MNHGY and CDR2 is SAAAGT. Deletions cut 6 bases from V and 5 bases from J, with 19 bases between. The CDR3 totals 16 residues. For the CDR3, the DNA is TGTGCCAGCAGCCCTAACAGAGTAGTTAGGACCGGGGAGCTGTTTTTT. It is translated as CASSPNRVVRTGELFF.

This clonotype was counted ten times or more. J is TRBJ1-1 and V is TRBV12-5; 9 positions agree with TRBD1. The CDR3 runs to 14 residues. Trimming took 4 bases from V and 5 from J; bases not matched to a gene: 5. Germline CDR1 LGHNT, CDR2 FRNRAP. The CDR3 DNA reads as TGTGCTAGTGGTTGGGGACAGGGTGGTACTGAAGCTTTCTTT. Amino acids: CASGWGQGGTEAFF.

V usage is TRBV20-1 and J usage is TRBJ1-5; D possibly corresponds to TRBD1 (6 bases). Trimming took 6 bases from V and 5 from J, leaving 17 bases between them. CDR1 is DFQATT and CDR2 is SNEGSKA in the germline V gene (reference sequence). CDR3 size: 14 residues. Here the CDR3 reads CSAEEGGFHQPQHF. The CDR3 bases are TGCAGTGCGGAGGAAGGGGGATTCCATCAGCCCCAGCATTTT.

The chain has TRBV5-4 and TRBJ1-2; D is perhaps TRBD1 (6 bases). V was trimmed by 4 bases and J by 4 bases, leaving 14 bases between them. This CDR3 comprises 14 residues. In germline, CDR1 is SGHNT, CDR2 YYREEE (reference sequence). Here the CDR3 reads CASSARQAGYGYTF. In DNA form, the CDR3 reads TGTGCCAGCAGCGCCAGACAGGCGGGCTATGGCTACACCTTC. The full variable domain, completed using reference TRBV5-4 and TRBJ1-2, is ETGVTQSPTHLIKTRGQQVTLRCSSQSGHNTVSWYQQALGQGPQFIFQYYREEENGRGNFPPRFSGLQFPNYSSELNVNALELDDSALYLCASSARQAGYGYTFGSGTRLTVV.

The CDR3 region has the DNA TGCAGTACTGACGGGAAAGCGGGGGCCTTCAATGAGCAGTTCTTC. Encoded protein: CSTDGKAGAFNEQFF. The chain has TRBV20-1 and TRBJ2-1, with 8 bases lining up with TRBD2. This CDR3 spans 15 amino acids. The V gene's germline CDR1 is DFQATT and CDR2 SNEGSKA (reference sequence). Germline trimming cut 8 bases from V and 6 bases from J; bases unmatched to any gene: 15.

The chain links TRBV28 to TRBJ2-7; D unresolved. Germline V gives CDR1 MDHEN, CDR2 SYDVKM. CDR3 length equals 16 residues. V lost 4 bases and J lost 2, with 18 bases in between. The CDR3 sequence is CASSSPRISGTYEQYF. CDR3 in DNA: TGTGCCAGCAGTTCCCCCCGGATCTCCGGAACCTACGAGCAGTACTTC.

About this clonotype itself: A much bigger clone sits one base away, suggesting this may be a read error. This chain connects TRBV5-1 to TRBJ2-1, with D unresolved. Germline CDR1 is SGHRS and CDR2 is YFSETQ. CDR3 length: 12 amino acids. The CDR3 loop reads CASSLSRNEQCF. The CDR3 region has the DNA TGCGCCAGCAGCTTGTCCCGGAATGAGCAGTGCTTC.

There are many counts of this clonotype. The CDR3 is CASSLSFGSGQPQHF. The CDR3 DNA reads as TGTGCCAGCAGCTTGTCGTTCGGCAGCGGCCAGCCCCAGCATTTT. The V gene is TRBV7-8, the J gene TRBJ1-5, with D unresolved. Trimming shortened V by 3 bases and J by 7 bases, and 16 bases separated the two germline ends. The CDR3 is 15 residues long. Germline CDR1 and CDR2: SGHVS and FQNEAQ.

This clonotype occurred once. V and J are TRBV20-1 and TRBJ2-5; TRBD1 aligns across 9 bases. V dropped 1 base and J dropped 7; count of bases not matched to a gene: 4. Germline assignment: CDR1 DFQATT and CDR2 SNEGSKA (reference sequence). This CDR3 is 13 amino acids long. The CDR3 region has the DNA TGCAGTGCTAGAGGACAGGGGGTTGGGACCCAGTACTTC. Protein product: CSARGQGVGTQYF.